These T cell receptor beta chains were read from a single sample in a study of Graves' ophthalmopathy and Graves' hyperthyroidism. One entry per CDR3 protein results from TCRdb running MiXCR on the multiplex PCR reads. The data contain about 390,000 distinct CDR3 sequences, roughly 15% of them singletons. Sequenced input: peripheral blood. The receptors stem from a woman under 30 with stable Graves' hyperthyroidism. CDR3s leave out the opening cysteine and the closing phenylalanine or tryptophan.

v_gene: TRBV6-5
len: 15
CDR3aa: ASSLRMTGSLNTEAF

v_gene: TRBV20-1
len: 12
CDR3aa: SARDRLGNQPQH

v_gene: TRBV4-1
len: 14
CDR3aa: ASSQDRQGLNTEAF

v_gene: TRBV11-2
len: 14
CDR3aa: ASSLGGRLSTYEQY

v_gene: TRBV9
len: 13
CDR3aa: ASSIGQGGTGELF

v_gene: TRBV6-2/TRBV6-3
len: 13
CDR3aa: ASSRGWPRWSPLH

v_gene: TRBV5-6
len: 13
CDR3aa: ASSSLNRAQETQY

v_gene: TRBV6-5
len: 13
CDR3aa: ASSPQGWDNSPLH

v_gene: TRBV6-5
len: 11
CDR3aa: ASPRDRGPGYT

v_gene: TRBV11-2
len: 13
CDR3aa: ASSLPGVRRYEQY

v_gene: TRBV27
len: 12
CDR3aa: ASSWGLAYNEQF

v_gene: TRBV19
len: 11
CDR3aa: ASQDRGLSKAF

v_gene: TRBV29-1
len: 10
CDR3aa: SVLRESYGYT

v_gene: TRBV20-1
len: 12
CDR3aa: SARELESSYEQY

v_gene: TRBV2
len: 9
CDR3aa: ASRWGVGYT

v_gene: TRBV20-1
len: 14
CDR3aa: SAARGWGLFSYEQY

v_gene: TRBV6-1
len: 12
CDR3aa: AGSTTELNTEAF

v_gene: TRBV7-8
len: 15
CDR3aa: ASSLASLTTSNYGYT

v_gene: TRBV11-2
len: 16
CDR3aa: ASSAGLAGGPFSGELF

v_gene: TRBV27
len: 11
CDR3aa: ASSPTETYGYT

v_gene: TRBV2
len: 14
CDR3aa: ASSFTSAGQGVLDT

v_gene: TRBV29-1
len: 13
CDR3aa: SVEGPGLSSYEQY

v_gene: TRBV7-8
len: 16
CDR3aa: ASSFLPRDRISNQPQH

v_gene: TRBV19
len: 18
CDR3aa: ASSVSQGAEGWNWNSPLH

v_gene: TRBV19
len: 12
CDR3aa: ASTRERSNQPQH

v_gene: TRBV29-1
len: 12
CDR3aa: SVTDRGANYGYT

v_gene: TRBV2
len: 13
CDR3aa: ASSEKGREWDEQY

v_gene: TRBV20-1
len: 12
CDR3aa: SASGWDRGLGYT

v_gene: TRBV6-2/TRBV6-3
len: 11
CDR3aa: ASRKGGDYEQY

v_gene: TRBV19
len: 11
CDR3aa: ASSIGGGRGYT

v_gene: TRBV9
len: 13
CDR3aa: ASSAVKGRHTEAF

v_gene: TRBV6-1
len: 12
CDR3aa: ASSATTGTYGYT

v_gene: TRBV20-1
len: 10
CDR3aa: STQQQYTEAF

v_gene: TRBV19
len: 13
CDR3aa: ASSRDLRVYNGYT

v_gene: TRBV6-1
len: 13
CDR3aa: ASKQPFSPSAEAF

v_gene: TRBV11-2
len: 12
CDR3aa: ASSSIRGTDTQY

v_gene: TRBV7-2
len: 11
CDR3aa: ASSLLRAYEQY

v_gene: TRBV7-8
len: 14
CDR3aa: ASSLGSRLETYEQY

v_gene: TRBV12-3/TRBV12-4
len: 10
CDR3aa: ASSFSSQAAF

v_gene: TRBV7-2
len: 12
CDR3aa: ASSLGRQSYGYT

v_gene: TRBV7-2
len: 13
CDR3aa: ASSPAGKKFYEQY

v_gene: TRBV6-5
len: 11
CDR3aa: ASRTSAQETQY